This T cell receptor beta chain is drawn from a study of OX40 agonist ivuxolimab in advanced cancers. This table comes from immunoSEQ multiplex PCR, and its TCRdb copy is limited to in-frame clones, with some not included. Among about 52,000 clones listed, about 88% were seen once. This TCR derives from an adult with an advanced solid tumor such as melanoma, head and neck, liver or kidney cancer. Sample: CD4+ or CD8+ T cells sorted from blood, taken in a trial of the OX40 agonist ivuxolimab.

The CDR3 DNA sequence: TGTGCCAGTAGTATTGTGGGCGGGCGGTACGAGCAGTACTTC. Residues: CASSIVGGRYEQYF. The chain has TRBV19 and TRBJ2-7, with D possibly TRBD2 on 5 matching bases. V was shortened by 3 bases and J by 4 bases, with 13 bases between the two germline ends. The V gene's germline CDR1 is LNHDA and CDR2 SQIVND (reference sequence). CDR3 length equals 14 residues.